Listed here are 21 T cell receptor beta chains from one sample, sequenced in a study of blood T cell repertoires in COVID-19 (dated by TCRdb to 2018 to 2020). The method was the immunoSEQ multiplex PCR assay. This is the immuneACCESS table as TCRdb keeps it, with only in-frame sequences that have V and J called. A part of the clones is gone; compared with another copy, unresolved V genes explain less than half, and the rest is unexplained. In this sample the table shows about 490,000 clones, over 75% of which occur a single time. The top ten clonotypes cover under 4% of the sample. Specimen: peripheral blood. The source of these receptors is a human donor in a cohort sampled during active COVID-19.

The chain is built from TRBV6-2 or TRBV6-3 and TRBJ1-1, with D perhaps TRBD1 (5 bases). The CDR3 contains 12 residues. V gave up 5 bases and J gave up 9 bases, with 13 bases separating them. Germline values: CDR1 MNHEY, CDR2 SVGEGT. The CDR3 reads CASSKGAPKAFF. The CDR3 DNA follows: TGTGCCAGCAGTAAAGGGGCACCCAAAGCTTTCTTT.

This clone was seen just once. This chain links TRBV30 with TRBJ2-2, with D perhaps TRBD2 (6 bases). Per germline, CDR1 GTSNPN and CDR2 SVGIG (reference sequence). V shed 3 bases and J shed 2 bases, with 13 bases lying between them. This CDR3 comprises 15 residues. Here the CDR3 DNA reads TGTGCCTGGAGAGGCGGGAAGACCAACACCGGGGAGCTGTTTTTT. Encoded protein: CAWRGGKTNTGELFF.

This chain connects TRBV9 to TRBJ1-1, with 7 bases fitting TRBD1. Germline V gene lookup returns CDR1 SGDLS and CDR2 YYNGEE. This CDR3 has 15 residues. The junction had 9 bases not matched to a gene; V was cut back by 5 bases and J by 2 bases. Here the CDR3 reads CASREGAALNTEAFF. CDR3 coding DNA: TGTGCCAGCAGGGAGGGGGCGGCGCTTAACACTGAAGCTTTCTTT.

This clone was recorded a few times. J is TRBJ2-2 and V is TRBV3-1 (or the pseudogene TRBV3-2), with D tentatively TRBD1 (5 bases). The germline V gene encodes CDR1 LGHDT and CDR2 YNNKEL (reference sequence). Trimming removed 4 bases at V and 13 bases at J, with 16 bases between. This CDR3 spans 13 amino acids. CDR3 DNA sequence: TGTGCCAGCAGCCCCGCGCATTACAGGAGGCTGTTTTTT. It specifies CASSPAHYRRLFF.

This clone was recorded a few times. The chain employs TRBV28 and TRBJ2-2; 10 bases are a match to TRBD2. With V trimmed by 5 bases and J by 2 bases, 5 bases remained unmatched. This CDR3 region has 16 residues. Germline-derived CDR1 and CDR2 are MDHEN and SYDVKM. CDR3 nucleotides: TGTGCCAGCAGTCCCCGGACTAGCGGAAACACCGGGGAGCTGTTTTTT. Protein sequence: CASSPRTSGNTGELFF.

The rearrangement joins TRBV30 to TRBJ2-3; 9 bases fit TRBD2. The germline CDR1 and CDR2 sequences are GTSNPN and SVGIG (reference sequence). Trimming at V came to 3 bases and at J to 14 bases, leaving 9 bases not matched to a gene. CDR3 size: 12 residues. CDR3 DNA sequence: TGTGCCTGGAGCACTTCCGGACTAGCGCCGTATTTT. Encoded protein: CAWSTSGLAPYF. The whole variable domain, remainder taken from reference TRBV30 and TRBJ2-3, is SQTIHQWPATLVQPVGSPLSLECTVEGTSNPNLYWYRQAAGRGLQLLFYSVGIGQISSEVPQNLSASRPQDRQFILSSKKLLLSDSGFYLCAWSTSGLAPYFGPGTRLTVL.

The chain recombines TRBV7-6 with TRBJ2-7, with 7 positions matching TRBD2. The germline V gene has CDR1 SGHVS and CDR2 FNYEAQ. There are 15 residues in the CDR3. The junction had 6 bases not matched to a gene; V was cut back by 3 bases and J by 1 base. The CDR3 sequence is CASSFGSGDSYEQYF. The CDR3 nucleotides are TGTGCCAGCAGCTTCGGAAGCGGGGATTCCTACGAGCAGTACTTC.

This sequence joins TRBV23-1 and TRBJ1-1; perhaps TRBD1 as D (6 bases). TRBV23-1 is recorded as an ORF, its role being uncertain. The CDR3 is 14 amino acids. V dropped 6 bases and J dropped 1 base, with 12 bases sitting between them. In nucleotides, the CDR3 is TGCGCCAGCAGCCTCAGGGGAAAGAACACTGAAGCTTTCTTT. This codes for CASSLRGKNTEAFF.

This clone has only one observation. In nucleotides, the CDR3 is TGTGCTAGTGGTTTGGCGGGTGGGTTAGGCACTGAAGCTTTCTTT. Translation gives CASGLAGGLGTEAFF. The chain is built from TRBV12-5 and TRBJ1-1; D is unclear. V was pared by 1 base and J by 4 bases, with 13 bases between. The CDR3 runs 15 residues. Germline V CDR1 and CDR2: LGHNT, FRNRAP.

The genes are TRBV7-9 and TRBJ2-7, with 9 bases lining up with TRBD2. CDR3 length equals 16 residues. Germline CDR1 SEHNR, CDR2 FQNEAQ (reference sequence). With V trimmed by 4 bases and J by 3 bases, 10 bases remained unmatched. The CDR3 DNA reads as TGTGCCAGCAGCTCCGAGGGGACTAGCCTTGGCTACGAGCAGTACTTC. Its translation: CASSSEGTSLGYEQYF.

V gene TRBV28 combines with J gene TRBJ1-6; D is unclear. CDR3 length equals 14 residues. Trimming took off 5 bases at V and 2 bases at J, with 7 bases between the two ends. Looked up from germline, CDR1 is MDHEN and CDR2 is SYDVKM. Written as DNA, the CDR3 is TGTGCCAGCAGTACCGGGACCTATAATTCACCCCTCCACTTT. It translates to CASSTGTYNSPLHF.

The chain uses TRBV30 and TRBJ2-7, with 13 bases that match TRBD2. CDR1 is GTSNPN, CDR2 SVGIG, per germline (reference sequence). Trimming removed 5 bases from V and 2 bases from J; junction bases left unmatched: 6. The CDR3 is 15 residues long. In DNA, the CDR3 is TGTGCCTGGGACCTAGGGACTAGCGGGACCTACGAGCAGTACTTC. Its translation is CAWDLGTSGTYEQYF.

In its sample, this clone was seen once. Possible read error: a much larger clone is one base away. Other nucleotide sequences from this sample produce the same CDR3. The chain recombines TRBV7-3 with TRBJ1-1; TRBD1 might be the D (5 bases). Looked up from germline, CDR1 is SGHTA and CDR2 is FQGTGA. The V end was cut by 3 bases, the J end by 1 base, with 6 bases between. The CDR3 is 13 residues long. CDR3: CASSFGANTEAFF. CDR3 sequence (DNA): TGTGCCAGCAGCTTTGGGGCGAACACTGAAGCTTTCTTT.

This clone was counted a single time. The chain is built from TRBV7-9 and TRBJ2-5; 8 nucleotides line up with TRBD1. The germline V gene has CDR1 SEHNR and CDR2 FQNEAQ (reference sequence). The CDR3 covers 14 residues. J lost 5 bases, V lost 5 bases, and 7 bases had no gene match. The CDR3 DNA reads TGTGCCAGCAGCCCTAAGACAGGGGTGGAGACCCAGTACTTC. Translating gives CASSPKTGVETQYF.

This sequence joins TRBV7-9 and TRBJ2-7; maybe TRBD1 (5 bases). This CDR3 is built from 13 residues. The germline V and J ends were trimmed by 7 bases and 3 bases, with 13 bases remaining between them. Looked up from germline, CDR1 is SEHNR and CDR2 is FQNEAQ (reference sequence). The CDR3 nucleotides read TGTGCCAGCACCAGTCAAGGGGTCTACGAGCAGTACTTC. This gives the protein CASTSQGVYEQYF.

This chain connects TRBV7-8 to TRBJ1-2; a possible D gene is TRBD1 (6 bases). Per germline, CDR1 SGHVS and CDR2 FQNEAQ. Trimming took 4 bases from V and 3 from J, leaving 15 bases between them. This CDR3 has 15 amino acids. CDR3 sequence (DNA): TGTGCCAGCAGCTCTCGGGACAAAACCTACTATGGCTACACCTTC. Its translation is CASSSRDKTYYGYTF.

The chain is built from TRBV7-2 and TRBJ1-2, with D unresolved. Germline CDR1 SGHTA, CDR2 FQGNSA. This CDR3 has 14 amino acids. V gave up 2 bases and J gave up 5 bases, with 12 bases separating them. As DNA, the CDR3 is TGTGCCAGCAGCTTAATGAGGGTAGGGTATGGCTACACCTTC. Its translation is CASSLMRVGYGYTF.

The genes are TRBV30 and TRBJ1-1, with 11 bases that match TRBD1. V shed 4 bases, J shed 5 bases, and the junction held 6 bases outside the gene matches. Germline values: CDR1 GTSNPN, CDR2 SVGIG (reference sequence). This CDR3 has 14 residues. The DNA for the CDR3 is TGTGCCTGGACGGACAGGGGGCGCCGAACTGAAGCTTTCTTT. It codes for CAWTDRGRRTEAFF.

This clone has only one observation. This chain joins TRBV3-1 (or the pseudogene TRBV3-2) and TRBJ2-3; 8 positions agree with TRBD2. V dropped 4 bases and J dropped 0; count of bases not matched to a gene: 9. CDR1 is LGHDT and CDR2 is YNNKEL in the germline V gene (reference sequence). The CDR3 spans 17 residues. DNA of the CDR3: TGTGCCAGCAGCCCCCCCTCAGCGGGAGCTAGCACAGATACGCAGTATTTT. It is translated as CASSPPSAGASTDTQYF.

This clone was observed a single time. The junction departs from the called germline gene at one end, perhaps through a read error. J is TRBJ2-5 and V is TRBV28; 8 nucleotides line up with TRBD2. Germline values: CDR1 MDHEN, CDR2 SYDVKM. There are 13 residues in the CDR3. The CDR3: CASKRAGVETQYF. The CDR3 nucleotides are TGTGCGAGCAAGAGAGCGGGAGTTGAGACCCAGTACTTC.

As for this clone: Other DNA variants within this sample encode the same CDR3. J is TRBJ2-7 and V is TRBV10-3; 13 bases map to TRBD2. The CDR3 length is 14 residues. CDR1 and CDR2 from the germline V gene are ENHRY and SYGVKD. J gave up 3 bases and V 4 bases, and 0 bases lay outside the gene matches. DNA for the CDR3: TGTGCCATCAGTGGGACTAGCGGGAGCTACGAGCAGTACTTC. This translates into CAISGTSGSYEQYF.